This T cell receptor beta chain was retrieved from a study of blood T cell repertoires in COVID-19. Study summary: The analysed material was cDNA or gDNA that came from T cells, B-cell-depleted T cells, or PBMCs.

With V trimmed by 8 bases and J by 2 bases, 8 bases remained unmatched. CDR3 length: 15 residues. CDR1 SNHLY and CDR2 FYNNEI come from the germline V gene. Cohort placement rested on clinical history that participants reported themselves. Assay used: immunoSEQ multiplex PCR; TCRdb lists only in-frame clones, some missing. There are 190,000 or so clones in the sample; 75% to 90% occur only once, and 1.2% lies in the top ten. This clone was counted between two and nine times. The source of this sequence is a man aged 30 to 45 who had recovered from COVID-19. The material sequenced was PBMCs or T cells enriched from blood (not recorded which). The chain combines TRBV2 with TRBJ1-2; 10 bases are shared with TRBD1. The CDR3 reads CASRTGGKRNYGYTF. DNA for the CDR3: TGTGCCAGCCGGACAGGGGGGAAGCGGAACTATGGCTACACCTTC. Drawing the rest from reference TRBV2 and TRBJ1-2, the complete variable domain is EPEVTQTPSHQVTQMGQEVILRCVPISNHLYFYWYRQILGQKVEFLVSFYNNEISEKSEIFDDQFSVERPDGSNFTLKIRSTKLEDSAMYFCASRTGGKRNYGYTFGSGTRLTVV.